This T cell receptor (beta chain) was observed in a study of shared clonotypes between healthy human individuals (dated by TCRdb to 2018 to 2020). Looking at the study overall: The cohort comprised two women and a few men aged 18 to 49 years. For each donor, three plates each were used for CD4 naive and CD4 memory, two plates were used for CD8 naive, and one plate was used for CD8 memory. Blood TCR repertoires of five healthy adults were deeply sequenced to estimate repertoire size and the extent of clonotype sharing between individuals. To increase sequencing depth and limit assay-specific biases, TCR repertoire library preparation and sequencing were carried out by different laboratories using diverse techniques. Per donor, leukapheresis produced somewhere between about 0.94 and 8.9 billion PBMCs.

The donors were healthy, HIV-negative adults with no recently reported acute infections or vaccinations. Every donor was a Caucasian adult living in Nashville, Tennessee, USA. CD4+ T cells were enriched through magnetic negative selection, after which naive cells were positively selected on CD45RA and the remaining negative fraction served as the memory subset. Blood was obtained by leukapheresis, after which PBMCs were separated by Ficoll-Histopaque density gradient centrifugation and cryopreserved in liquid nitrogen vapor phase. Analytical flow cytometry was used to check the purity and quantity of every magnetically sorted T cell population. Genomic DNA was isolated from every sorted fraction and measured by UV absorbance on a Nanodrop 2000c. TCR CDR3 regions were amplified from genomic DNA by multiplex PCR using the deep immunoSEQ assay. For each cell subset, the extracted genomic DNA was distributed evenly across all wells of several immunoSEQ 96-well plates, and each plate served as one replicate. For sorted subsets, 150 to 250 ng of genomic DNA, equivalent to some 33,000 T cell genomes, went into each replicate PCR. The purified libraries were quantified using a Qubit 3.0 fluorometer, sized with a Bioanalyzer 2100, and then quantified again using the KAPA Library Quantification kit. Every immunoSEQ 96-well plate was sequenced on a dedicated single-read 150-cycle Illumina NextSeq 550 flow cell. The study's processing was this. The immunoSEQ output contained only junctional sequences without quality scores, so filtering could not match that applied to full-length reads. To assign V/J genes and CDR3, sequences were annotated against IMGT germline references using PyIR, a Python wrapper for IgBLAST v1.9. Reads were filtered out if the reads had weak V/J assignments (E-value above 1e-6), no CDR3, stop codons, out-of-frame junctions, or ambiguous translated residues. V3J clonotypes were defined as sequences sharing the same inferred V gene, J gene, and CDR3 amino acid sequence. The percentage overlap between two repertoires was calculated by dividing the number of shared unique clonotypes by the size of the smaller repertoire. Three approaches were used to assess repertoire richness: RTK rarefaction, the Chao1 estimator, and Recon v2.1 estimates of unobserved clonotypes. Generation probabilities were computed with OLGA for all TCRbeta clonotypes obtained by the gDNA method from several donors. TCRdb carries this immuneACCESS record with in-frame sequences only. Its versions omit some clonotypes, under half of them owing to an unresolved V gene in the studies checked, with the rest unexplained. V and J calls and clone size are those listed in that table; D and trimming were worked out from the DNA. This sample lists about 1,500,000 clones; approximately 97% were detected once. In total, the top ten clones hold over 1% of the sample.

What the study reported, not specific to this receptor: Clonotypes shared by all four sorted-subset donors showed higher generation probabilities than non-shared clonotypes. Across four donors, approximately 5% of naive CD4, over 3% of naive CD8, about 2.3% of memory CD4, and approximately 0.4% of memory CD8 clonotypes were shared. Estimated clonotype richness was generally larger for naive than for memory subsets. Pairwise subsampling led to the expectation that sequencing depth would affect the degree of clonotype sharing among donors. The small number of donors limited the genetic and exposure-history diversity represented. Even with the large sequencing depth, rarefaction of the sorted-subset datasets indicated that sequencing was incomplete. Sampling was restricted to blood, and TCR repertoires in tissue are likely to differ from TCR repertoires in blood.

In regard to this clone: It has no known antigen specificity. The sample holds no much larger clone one base away, and base qualities are not on file.

CDR1 is given as SGHRS and CDR2 as YFSETQ, both from the germline V gene. The CDR3 starts with the cysteine, ends with the phenylalanine, and has 19 residues. The CDR3 DNA has 57 bases and is translated from base 1. From V the trimming removes 4 bases and from J it removes 9 bases, while the gene matches leave 22 bases of the junction unaccounted for. The source of this sequence is a man aged 25 to 40 in good health. Source material: naive CD4+ T cells sorted from blood. What the cell subset or site label conveys for this sample: CD45RA+ positively selected. This chain joins TRBV5-1 to TRBJ2-2, and 9 bases in between align with TRBD2. The CDR3 amino acid sequence is: CASSPRAGGPGLLSRELFF. The sequence in DNA is TGCGCCAGCAGCCCCCGGGCGGGAGGGCCAGGATTGTTATCTAGGGAGCTGTTTTTT.